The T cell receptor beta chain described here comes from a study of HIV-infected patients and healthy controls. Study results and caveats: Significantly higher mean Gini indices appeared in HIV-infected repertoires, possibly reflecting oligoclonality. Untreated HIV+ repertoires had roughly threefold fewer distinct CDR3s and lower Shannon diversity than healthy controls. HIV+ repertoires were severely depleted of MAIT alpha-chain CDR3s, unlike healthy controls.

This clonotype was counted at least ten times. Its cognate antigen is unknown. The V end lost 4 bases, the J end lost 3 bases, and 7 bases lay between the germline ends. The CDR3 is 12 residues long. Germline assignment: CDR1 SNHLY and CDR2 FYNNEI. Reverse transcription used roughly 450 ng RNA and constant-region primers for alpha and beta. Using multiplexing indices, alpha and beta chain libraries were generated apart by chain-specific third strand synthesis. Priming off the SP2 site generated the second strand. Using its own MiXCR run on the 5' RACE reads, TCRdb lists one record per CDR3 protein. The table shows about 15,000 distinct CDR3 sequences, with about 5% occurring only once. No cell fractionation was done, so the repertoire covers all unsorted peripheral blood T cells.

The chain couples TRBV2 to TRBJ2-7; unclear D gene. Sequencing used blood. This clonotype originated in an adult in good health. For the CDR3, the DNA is TGTGCCAGCAGTGCTCTAAGCTACGAGCAGTACTTC. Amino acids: CASSALSYEQYF.